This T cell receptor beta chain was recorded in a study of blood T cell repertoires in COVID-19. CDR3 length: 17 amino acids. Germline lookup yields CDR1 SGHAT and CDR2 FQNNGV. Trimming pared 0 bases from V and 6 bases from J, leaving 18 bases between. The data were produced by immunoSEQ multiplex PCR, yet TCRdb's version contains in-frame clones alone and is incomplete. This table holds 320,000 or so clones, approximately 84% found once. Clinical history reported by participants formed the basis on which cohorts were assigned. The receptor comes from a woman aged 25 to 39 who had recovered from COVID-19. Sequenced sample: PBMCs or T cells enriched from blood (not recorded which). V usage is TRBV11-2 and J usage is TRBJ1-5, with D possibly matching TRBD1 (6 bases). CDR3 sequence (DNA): TGTGCCAGCAGCTTAGATGGGGACCAAAGGGGGTCTCAGCCCCAGCATTTT. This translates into CASSLDGDQRGSQPQHF.